This TCR beta chain stems from a study of T cell responses to AZD1222 COVID-19 vaccine. The CDR3 is made up of 13 amino acids. The V gene lost 4 bases and the J gene lost 3 bases, with 11 bases spanning the gap. The germline V gene encodes CDR1 SQVTM and CDR2 ANQGSEA. Here immunoSEQ multiplex PCR was the method, and the copy in TCRdb shows in-frame clones only, minus some. The table shows over 120,000 clones, with around nine tenths occurring only once. The sample was peripheral blood, taken on day 0 of AZD1222 vaccination. This chain uses TRBV29-1 with TRBJ2-3; D possibly corresponds to TRBD2 (6 bases). This clonotype was sampled from an adult in good health. The CDR3: CSVVGRGTDTQYF. The CDR3 DNA reads TGCAGCGTTGTGGGGCGGGGAACAGATACGCAGTATTTT.